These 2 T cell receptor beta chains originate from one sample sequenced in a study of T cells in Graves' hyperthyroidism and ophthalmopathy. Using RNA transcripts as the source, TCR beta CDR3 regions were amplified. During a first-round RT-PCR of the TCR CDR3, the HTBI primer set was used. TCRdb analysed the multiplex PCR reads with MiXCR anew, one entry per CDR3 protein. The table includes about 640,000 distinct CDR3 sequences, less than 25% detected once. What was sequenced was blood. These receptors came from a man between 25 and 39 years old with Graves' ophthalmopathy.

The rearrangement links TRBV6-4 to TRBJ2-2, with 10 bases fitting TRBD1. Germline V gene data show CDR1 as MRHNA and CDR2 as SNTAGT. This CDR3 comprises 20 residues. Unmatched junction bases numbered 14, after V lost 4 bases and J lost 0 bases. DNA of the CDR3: TGTGCCAGCAGTGTAGAGGGACAGGGGTCTACTATGGCGAACACCGGGGAGCTGTTTTTT. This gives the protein CASSVEGQGSTMANTGELFF.

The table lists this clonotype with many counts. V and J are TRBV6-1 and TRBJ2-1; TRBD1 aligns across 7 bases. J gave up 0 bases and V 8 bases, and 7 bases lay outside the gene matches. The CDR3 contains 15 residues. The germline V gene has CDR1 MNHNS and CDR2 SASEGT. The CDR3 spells CASGQVLSSYNEQFF. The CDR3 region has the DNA TGTGCCAGCGGACAGGTTTTAAGCTCCTACAATGAGCAGTTCTTC.